This TCR beta chain emerged from a study of blood T cell dynamics during melanoma immunotherapy. Study information: Standard first-line treatment here was pembrolizumab or nivolumab plus ipilimumab in metastatic melanoma. Findings and caveats of the study: PBMC repertoires of eventual disease-control patients split at W3 into clonality or diversity gains.

This clone was detected once. Its antigen is not identified. Regarding time point: pre-treatment baseline. Prior systemic cancer therapy, immunosuppressant use and other active malignancies excluded patients. The J segment lost 3 bases and the V segment lost 4 bases, leaving 14 bases of the junction unmatched. The CDR3 has 18 amino acids. Germline V gene lookup returns CDR1 MGHDK and CDR2 SYGVNS. Each bulk PBMC sample had roughly 350 ng DNA loaded. Using immunoSEQ multiplex PCR, the repertoire was profiled, and TCRdb retains in-frame clones only, with some absent. The sample yields approximately 23,000 clones, 89% seen once.

The sequence came from a human donor with melanoma. J is TRBJ2-3 and V is TRBV25-1; 9 nucleotides match TRBD1. The sequencing here drew on blood, taken from a patient treated with checkpoint blockade. CDR3 amino acids: CASSVRSLGQGLTDTQYF. Written as DNA, the CDR3 is TGTGCCAGCAGTGTACGTAGTTTAGGACAGGGGCTAACAGATACGCAGTATTTT.